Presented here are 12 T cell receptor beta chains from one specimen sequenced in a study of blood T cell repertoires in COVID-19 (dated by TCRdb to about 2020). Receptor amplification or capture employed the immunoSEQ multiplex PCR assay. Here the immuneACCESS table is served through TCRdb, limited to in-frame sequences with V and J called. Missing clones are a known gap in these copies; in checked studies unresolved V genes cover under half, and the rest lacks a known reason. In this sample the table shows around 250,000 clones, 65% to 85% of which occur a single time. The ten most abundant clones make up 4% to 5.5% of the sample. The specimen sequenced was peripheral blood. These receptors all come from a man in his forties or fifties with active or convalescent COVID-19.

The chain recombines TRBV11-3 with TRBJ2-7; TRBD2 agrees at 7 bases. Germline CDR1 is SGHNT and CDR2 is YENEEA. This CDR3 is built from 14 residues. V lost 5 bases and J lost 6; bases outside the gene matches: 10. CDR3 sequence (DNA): TGTGCCAGCAGCCGGGGGGATGGTTACAGCGAGCAGTACTTC. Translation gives CASSRGDGYSEQYF.

For the CDR3, the DNA is TGTGCCAGCAGCTTAACGGGAGGGTCGTGGACAGATACGCAGTATTTT. It yields the protein CASSLTGGSWTDTQYF. This chain links TRBV7-2 with TRBJ2-3; 8 bases are a match to TRBD2. The germline CDR1 and CDR2 sequences are SGHTA and FQGNSA. V was clipped by 2 bases and J by 3 bases; unmatched bases: 7. The CDR3 runs to 16 residues.

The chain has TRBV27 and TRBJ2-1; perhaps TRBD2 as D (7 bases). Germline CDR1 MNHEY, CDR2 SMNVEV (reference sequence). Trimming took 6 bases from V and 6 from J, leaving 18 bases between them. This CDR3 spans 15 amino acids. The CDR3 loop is CASRTYRGGGNEQFF. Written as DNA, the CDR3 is TGTGCCAGCAGGACCTATAGGGGAGGGGGCAATGAGCAGTTCTTC.

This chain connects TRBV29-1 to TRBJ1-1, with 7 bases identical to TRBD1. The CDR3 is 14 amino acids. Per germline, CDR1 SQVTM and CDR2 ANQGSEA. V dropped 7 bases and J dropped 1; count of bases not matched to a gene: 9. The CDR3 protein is CSAAIHRGNTEAFF. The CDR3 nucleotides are TGCAGCGCCGCGATCCACAGGGGGAACACTGAAGCTTTCTTT.

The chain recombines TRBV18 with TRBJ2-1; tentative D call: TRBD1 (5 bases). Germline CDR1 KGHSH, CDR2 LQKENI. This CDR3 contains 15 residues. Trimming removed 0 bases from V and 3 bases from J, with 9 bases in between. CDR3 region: CASSPPVQGYNEQFF. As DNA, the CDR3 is TGTGCCAGCTCACCACCGGTCCAGGGCTACAATGAGCAGTTCTTC.

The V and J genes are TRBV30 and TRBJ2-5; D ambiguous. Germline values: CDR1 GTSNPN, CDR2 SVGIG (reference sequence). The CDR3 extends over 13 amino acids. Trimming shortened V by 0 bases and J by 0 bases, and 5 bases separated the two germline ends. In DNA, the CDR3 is TGTGCCTGGAGTGTAACAGACCAAGAGACCCAGTACTTC. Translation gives CAWSVTDQETQYF.

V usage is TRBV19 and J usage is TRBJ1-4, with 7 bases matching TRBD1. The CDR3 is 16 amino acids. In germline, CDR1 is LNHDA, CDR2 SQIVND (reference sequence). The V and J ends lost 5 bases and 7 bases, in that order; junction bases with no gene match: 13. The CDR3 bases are TGTGCCAGTAGTCCTGGGCCCCGACAGGGAAGTGAAAAACTGTTTTTT. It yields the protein CASSPGPRQGSEKLFF.

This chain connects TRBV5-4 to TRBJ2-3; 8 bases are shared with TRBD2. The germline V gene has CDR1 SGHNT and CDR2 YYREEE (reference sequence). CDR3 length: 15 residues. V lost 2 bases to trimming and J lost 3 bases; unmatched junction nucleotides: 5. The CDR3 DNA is TGTGCCAGCAGCTTTAGGCGGGGGGTGACAGATACGCAGTATTTT. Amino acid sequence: CASSFRRGVTDTQYF. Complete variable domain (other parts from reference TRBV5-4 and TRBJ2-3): ETGVTQSPTHLIKTRGQQVTLRCSSQSGHNTVSWYQQALGQGPQFIFQYYREEENGRGNFPPRFSGLQFPNYSSELNVNALELDDSALYLCASSFRRGVTDTQYFGPGTRLTVL.

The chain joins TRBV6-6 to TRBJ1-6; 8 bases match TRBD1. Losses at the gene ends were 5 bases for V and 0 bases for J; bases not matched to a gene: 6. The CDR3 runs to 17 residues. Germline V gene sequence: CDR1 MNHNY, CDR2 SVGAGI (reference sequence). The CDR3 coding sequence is TGTGCCAGCAGTCAGGGGGCGAAGGACTCCTATAATTCACCCCTCCACTTT. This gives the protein CASSQGAKDSYNSPLHF.

Here the CDR3 reads CASSVGGFEQYF. The CDR3 region has the DNA TGTGCCAGCAGCGTTGGGGGGTTCGAGCAGTACTTC. The chain carries TRBV9 and TRBJ2-7; maybe TRBD2 (6 bases). Looked up from germline, CDR1 is SGDLS and CDR2 is YYNGEE. V was cut by 2 bases and J by 6 bases, with 9 bases left in between. This CDR3 region has 12 residues.

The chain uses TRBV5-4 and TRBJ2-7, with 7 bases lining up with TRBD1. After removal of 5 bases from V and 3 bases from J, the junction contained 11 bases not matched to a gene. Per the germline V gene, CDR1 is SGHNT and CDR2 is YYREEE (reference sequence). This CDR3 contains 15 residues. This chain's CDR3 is CASSPNTGVLYEQYF. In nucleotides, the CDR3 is TGTGCCAGCAGTCCGAATACAGGGGTCCTCTACGAGCAGTACTTC.

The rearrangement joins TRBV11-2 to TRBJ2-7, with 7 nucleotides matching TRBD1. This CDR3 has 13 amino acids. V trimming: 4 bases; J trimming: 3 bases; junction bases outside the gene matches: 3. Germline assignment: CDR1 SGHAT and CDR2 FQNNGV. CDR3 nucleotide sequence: TGTGCCAGCAGCTCCGGGACAGTCTACGAGCAGTACTTC. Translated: CASSSGTVYEQYF.